Below, 9 T cell receptor beta chains from the same sample are listed, as sequenced in a study of multiple sclerosis patients with progressive multifocal leukoencephalopathy. Method: immunoSEQ multiplex PCR; TCRdb's copy keeps in-frame clones and lacks some. The data show approximately 26,000 clones, 88% seen once. Noted time point: before natalizumab initiation. Sequencing was carried out using PBMCs. The receptors here all came from a human donor with multiple sclerosis.

V gene TRBV28 combines with J gene TRBJ1-1; perhaps TRBD1 as D (6 bases). The CDR3 is made up of 14 amino acids. Germline V gene sequence: CDR1 MDHEN, CDR2 SYDVKM. V lost 7 bases and J 0 bases, leaving 12 bases between the germline ends. CDR3 region: CASTSGGLNTEAFF. DNA of the CDR3: TGTGCCAGCACCTCGGGGGGCCTGAACACTGAAGCTTTCTTT.

The rearrangement links TRBV7-2 to TRBJ1-3; no reliable D call. The ends were cut back, 4 bases at V and 2 bases at J, with 6 bases in the middle. Germline CDR1 and CDR2: SGHTA and FQGNSA. The CDR3 contains 13 residues. CDR3 sequence: CASSSDPGNTIYF. CDR3 nucleotide sequence: TGTGCCAGCAGCTCGGACCCTGGAAACACCATATATTTT. The complete variable domain, with remaining parts taken from reference TRBV7-2 and TRBJ1-3, reads GAGVSQSPSNKVTEKGKDVELRCDPISGHTALYWYRQSLGQGLEFLIYFQGNSAPDKSGLPSDRFSAERTGGSVSTLTIQRTQQEDSAVYLCASSSDPGNTIYFGEGSWLTVV.

This sequence joins TRBV9 and TRBJ2-5; the D call may be TRBD1 or TRBD2 (6 bases each). The CDR3 consists of 14 residues. Trimming shortened V by 0 bases and J by 5 bases, and 11 bases separated the two germline ends. CDR1 is SGDLS, CDR2 YYNGEE, per germline. In nucleotides, the CDR3 is TGTGCCAGCAGCGTAGAGGGGGGTCGGGAGACCCAGTACTTC. Protein sequence: CASSVEGGRETQYF.

The rearrangement joins TRBV19 to TRBJ2-3; D is unresolved. Deletions cut 3 bases from V and 0 bases from J, with 7 bases between. The germline V gene has CDR1 LNHDA and CDR2 SQIVND (reference sequence). This CDR3 spans 14 amino acids. The CDR3 loop reads CASSISRSTDTQYF. In DNA, the CDR3 is TGTGCCAGTAGTATTTCCAGAAGCACAGATACGCAGTATTTT.

V gene TRBV4-1 combines with J gene TRBJ2-7, with D perhaps assigned TRBD1 or TRBD2 (5 bases each). Trimming shortened V by 3 bases and J by 0 bases, and 12 bases separated the two germline ends. Germline V CDR1 and CDR2: MGHRA, YSYEKL. The CDR3 runs 15 residues. Written as DNA, the CDR3 is TGCGCCAGCAGCCAGGGACGGCTTAGCTCCTACGAGCAGTACTTC. Residues: CASSQGRLSSYEQYF.

CDR3 DNA sequence: TGTGCCAGCAGCCAATTAGCAGGGGCCGGCGAGCAGTACTTC. It codes for CASSQLAGAGEQYF. The rearrangement links TRBV14 to TRBJ2-7, with a weak D call TRBD1 (6 bases). This CDR3 is built from 14 residues. The germline V and J ends were trimmed by 2 bases and 6 bases, with 14 bases remaining between them. CDR1 SGHDN and CDR2 FVKESK come from the germline V gene.

The rearrangement joins TRBV7-2 to TRBJ1-6; D may be TRBD1 (5 bases). CDR1 and CDR2 from the germline V gene are SGHTA and FQGNSA. This CDR3 comprises 16 residues. V was pared by 2 bases and J by 7 bases, with 15 bases between. The CDR3 here is CASSLRSAGLNSPLHF. The CDR3, as DNA: TGTGCCAGCAGCTTACGTTCCGCAGGGTTGAATTCACCCCTCCACTTT.

V usage is TRBV4-2 and J usage is TRBJ2-1; D could derive from TRBD1 or TRBD2 (5 bases each). The CDR3 consists of 15 residues. Trimming took 5 bases from V and 0 from J, leaving 11 bases between them. Germline V gives CDR1 LGHNA, CDR2 YNFKEQ. DNA of the CDR3: TGTGCCAGCAGCGGGGACCCGAGCTCCTACAATGAGCAGTTCTTC. Translated, it gives CASSGDPSSYNEQFF.

The chain combines TRBV7-9 with TRBJ2-1, with 12 bases aligning to TRBD2. In germline, CDR1 is SEHNR, CDR2 FQNEAQ (reference sequence). V was clipped by 3 bases and J by 5 bases; unmatched bases: 2. CDR3 length: 15 residues. The CDR3 loop reads CASSLRLAGDNEQFF. Written as DNA, the CDR3 is TGTGCCAGCAGCTTGCGACTAGCGGGGGACAATGAGCAGTTCTTC.